This is a list of T cell receptor beta chains from one sample in a study of blood T cells in healthy people across ages. TCRdb recomputed calls from the 5' RACE reads with MiXCR, one row per CDR3 protein. The sample lists roughly 1 million distinct CDR3 sequences; 20% to 25% were seen once. These records were also assigned to another study, of T cells of mothers and their children.

Sample: blood. These receptors were obtained from a girl aged 2 to 9 in good health. Each CDR3 is given with its conserved first and last residue. Fields, in order: V gene, J gene, D gene, clone size, CDR3 protein. The D gene is left open where the match is weak. The size entry is marked missing in some rows and otherwise reads once, few, many or a size class.

TRBV20-1	TRBJ2-2	TRBD1	-	CSARDNRGGQNTGELFF
TRBV20-1	TRBJ1-5	-	few	CSARIVNQPQHF
TRBV13	TRBJ2-7	TRBD2	-	CASSVGTLSGRASWYEQYF
TRBV5-6	TRBJ2-5	TRBD1	-	CASATQGTETQYF
TRBV7-3	TRBJ2-1	TRBD2	-	CASSSLAGGEGGEQFF
TRBV4-2	TRBJ2-5	TRBD2	-	CASSQEGLNEETQYF
TRBV3-1	TRBJ1-6	-	-	CASSQFGSNSPLHF
TRBV29-1	TRBJ2-7	-	-	CSVLGRTGQYEQYF
TRBV29-1	-	-	-	CSVVPRTESEQYF
TRBV5-1	TRBJ1-6	-	few	CASSLAPEGYSPLHF
TRBV4-3	TRBJ2-2	-	-	CASSQDFLLVGGELFF
TRBV7-6	TRBJ2-5	-	-	CASSLGEGGPSGETQYF
TRBV7-3	TRBJ2-5	TRBD2	-	CASRLTSGSQEAQYF
TRBV12-3/TRBV12-4	TRBJ2-7	-	few	CASTLPGGGSF
TRBV2	TRBJ1-4	-	-	CASSDFGGLLANEKLFF
TRBV7-2	-	-	few	CASTQIYNEQFF
TRBV4-1	TRBJ2-7	TRBD2	few	CASSQGTGLAPGEQYF
TRBV2	TRBJ2-1	TRBD2	-	CASSVSGTSSYNEQFF
TRBV7-9	TRBJ2-7	-	-	CAISRRGSYEQYF
TRBV3-1	TRBJ2-2	-	many	CASSQLSAFGELFF
TRBV7-9	TRBJ2-1	-	-	CASSSTSGPPYNEQFF
TRBV12-3/TRBV12-4	TRBJ2-4	-	-	CASSGDPGNIQYF
TRBV12-3/TRBV12-4	TRBJ1-2	-	-	CASSFGISTFNYGYTF
TRBV18	TRBJ2-1	-	few	CASSPRGQSNLSPEGNEQFF
TRBV10-1	TRBJ2-1	-	-	CASSENYLGDNEQFF
TRBV20-1	-	-	-	CSARWDGSYEQYF
TRBV7-3	TRBJ2-7	-	few	CASSSQPSDEQYF
TRBV7-9	TRBJ1-6	-	-	CASSFFRGARSPLHF
TRBV4-3	TRBJ2-5	TRBD2	many	CASSQERGGETQYF
TRBV9	TRBJ1-2	TRBD1	few	CASTLIPGGTGTNYGYTF
TRBV29-1	TRBJ1-1	-	few	CSASLVPEAFF
TRBV3-1	TRBJ1-3	TRBD1	-	CASSQTPTGGNTIYF
TRBV7-9	TRBJ2-7	-	few	CASRVASSYEQYF
TRBV7-9	TRBJ1-2	-	-	CASSSIESVIDYGYTF
TRBV4-2	TRBJ2-3	-	-	CASSQDFGGGGSPTDTQYF
TRBV29-1	TRBJ1-4	-	-	CSVYQRDVGKLFF
TRBV27	TRBJ1-2	TRBD1	-	CASRPGTDYGYTF
TRBV6-1	-	-	-	CASSEDPAGLILPYNEQFF
TRBV5-1	-	TRBD1	-	CASSAGTGGKVEQFF
TRBV7-2	TRBJ1-1	-	few	CASSLEGASVREAFF